This T cell receptor beta chain is drawn from a study of blood T cell repertoires in COVID-19. Trimming stripped 6 bases from V and 7 bases from J, with 16 bases between. Germline CDR1 and CDR2: MNHNY and SVGAGI (reference sequence). The CDR3 runs to 14 residues. Repertoires were generated with immunoSEQ multiplex PCR, while TCRdb's copy carries only in-frame clones and drops some. The sample holds 70,000 to 90,000 clones, approximately 79% seen once. The clonotype originates from a man between 65 and 85 years old with acute or convalescent COVID-19. The V and J genes are TRBV6-6 and TRBJ2-1; D is perhaps TRBD1 (8 bases). Input material: peripheral blood. The CDR3 region is CASRLGQGGNEQFF. The CDR3, as DNA: TGTGCCAGCAGACTCGGACAGGGAGGGAATGAGCAGTTCTTC.